Listed below are T cell receptor beta chains from one sample, sequenced in a study of cytomegalovirus exposure and HLA in healthy donors. Some clones are missing from TCRdb's copy, which holds only in-frame ones; the method was immunoSEQ multiplex PCR. The sample lists 160,000 or so clones, approximately 80% occurring once. Input material: PBMCs. These receptors came from a young man in good health and CMV-seropositive. CDR3s include the opening cysteine and the closing phenylalanine or tryptophan. Each record gives: clone size, V gene, J gene, D gene, CDR3 protein, CDR3 DNA. The D gene is left open where the match is weak. Clone size appears in some rows only: once, few, many, or a class for an expanded clone.

clone size: .
V gene: TRBV9
J gene: TRBJ1-1
D gene: .
CDR3 protein: CASSAQGRNTEAFF
CDR3 DNA: TGTGCCAGCAGCGCGCAGGGCAGGAACACTGAAGCTTTCTTT

clone size: few
V gene: TRBV7-9
J gene: TRBJ2-1
D gene: .
CDR3 protein: CASRNSNEQFF
CDR3 DNA: TGTGCCAGCAGAAACAGCAATGAGCAGTTCTTC

clone size: few
V gene: TRBV6-1
J gene: TRBJ2-7
D gene: .
CDR3 protein: CASIRTANSYEQYF
CDR3 DNA: TGTGCCAGCATACGGACAGCAAATTCCTACGAGCAGTACTTC

clone size: .
V gene: TRBV15
J gene: TRBJ1-1
D gene: TRBD1
CDR3 protein: CATSRDRGPTGWSTEAFF
CDR3 DNA: TGTGCCACCAGCAGGGACAGGGGGCCAACGGGCTGGAGCACTGAAGCTTTCTTT

clone size: .
V gene: TRBV27
J gene: TRBJ1-1
D gene: .
CDR3 protein: CASVRGFGGTEAFF
CDR3 DNA: TGTGCCAGTGTCAGGGGATTCGGAGGCACTGAAGCTTTCTTT

clone size: once
V gene: TRBV28
J gene: TRBJ1-2
D gene: .
CDR3 protein: CASSPRLLLNYGYTF
CDR3 DNA: TGTGCCAGCAGCCCCAGGCTGTTGTTGAACTATGGCTACACCTTC

clone size: .
V gene: TRBV4-3
J gene: TRBJ2-7
D gene: .
CDR3 protein: CASSQSQGTYEQYF
CDR3 DNA: TGCGCCAGCAGCCAATCTCAGGGAACCTACGAGCAGTACTTC

clone size: .
V gene: TRBV12-5
J gene: TRBJ2-3
D gene: .
CDR3 protein: CASGSDSLDTQYF
CDR3 DNA: TGTGCTAGTGGTTCGGACAGCTTAGATACGCAGTATTTT

clone size: .
V gene: TRBV5-1
J gene: TRBJ2-7
D gene: TRBD1
CDR3 protein: CASSLETGGRLAAYEQYF
CDR3 DNA: TGCGCCAGCAGCTTGGAGACAGGGGGCAGGCTAGCGGCCTACGAGCAGTACTTC

clone size: once
V gene: TRBV7-2
J gene: TRBJ2-7
D gene: TRBD2
CDR3 protein: CASSTVQAGSYEQYF
CDR3 DNA: TGTGCCAGCAGCACCGTTCAAGCGGGATCCTACGAGCAGTACTTC

clone size: .
V gene: TRBV6-1
J gene: TRBJ2-1
D gene: .
CDR3 protein: CASSGGRADEQFF
CDR3 DNA: TGTGCCAGCAGTGGAGGCAGGGCAGATGAGCAGTTCTTC

clone size: .
V gene: TRBV7-2
J gene: TRBJ1-4
D gene: .
CDR3 protein: CASSLAPLVEKLFF
CDR3 DNA: TGTGCCAGCAGCTTAGCGCCGCTAGTAGAAAAACTGTTTTTT

clone size: .
V gene: TRBV15
J gene: TRBJ2-7
D gene: TRBD1
CDR3 protein: CATSPRDRPYEQYF
CDR3 DNA: TGTGCCACCAGCCCCCGGGACAGGCCGTACGAGCAGTACTTC

clone size: .
V gene: TRBV6-1
J gene: TRBJ1-5
D gene: TRBD1
CDR3 protein: CASTDRVEDQPQHF
CDR3 DNA: TGTGCCAGTACCGACAGGGTTGAGGATCAGCCCCAGCATTTT

clone size: .
V gene: TRBV7-8
J gene: TRBJ2-1
D gene: TRBD2
CDR3 protein: CASSLGLAGNNEQFF
CDR3 DNA: TGTGCCAGCAGCTTAGGACTAGCGGGGAACAATGAGCAGTTCTTC

clone size: .
V gene: TRBV2
J gene: TRBJ2-1
D gene: TRBD2
CDR3 protein: CASSRTSGRKGEQFF
CDR3 DNA: TGTGCCAGCAGCCGGACTAGCGGGAGGAAGGGTGAGCAGTTCTTC

clone size: .
V gene: TRBV9
J gene: TRBJ2-7
D gene: TRBD2
CDR3 protein: CASSVGLDSLEQYF
CDR3 DNA: TGTGCCAGCAGCGTTGGACTAGACTCACTGGAGCAGTACTTC

clone size: once
V gene: TRBV7-8
J gene: TRBJ1-5
D gene: TRBD1
CDR3 protein: CASSYTGVNQPQHF
CDR3 DNA: TGTGCCAGCAGCTACACAGGGGTAAATCAGCCCCAGCATTTT

clone size: .
V gene: TRBV10-1
J gene: TRBJ1-1
D gene: .
CDR3 protein: CASSGGTTNTEAFF
CDR3 DNA: TGCGCCAGCAGTGGAGGGACAACGAACACTGAAGCTTTCTTT

clone size: once
V gene: TRBV30
J gene: TRBJ2-3
D gene: .
CDR3 protein: CAWGPGAPTDTQYF
CDR3 DNA: TGTGCCTGGGGCCCAGGGGCCCCCACAGATACGCAGTATTTT

clone size: few
V gene: TRBV6-1
J gene: TRBJ2-1
D gene: .
CDR3 protein: CASAGDFGNEQFF
CDR3 DNA: TGTGCCAGCGCCGGGGATTTCGGTAATGAGCAGTTCTTC

clone size: .
V gene: TRBV14
J gene: TRBJ2-7
D gene: .
CDR3 protein: CASSQTDTLTYEQYF
CDR3 DNA: TGTGCCAGCAGCCAGACGGACACTCTTACCTACGAGCAGTACTTC

clone size: .
V gene: TRBV7-8
J gene: TRBJ2-7
D gene: TRBD2
CDR3 protein: CASSFSGGLYEQYF
CDR3 DNA: TGTGCCAGCAGCTTTTCGGGGGGGCTGTACGAGCAGTACTTC

clone size: .
V gene: TRBV5-8
J gene: TRBJ1-2
D gene: .
CDR3 protein: CASSFGSRFNYGYTF
CDR3 DNA: TGTGCCAGCAGCTTTGGCAGTCGATTTAACTATGGCTACACCTTC

clone size: few
V gene: TRBV28
J gene: TRBJ1-5
D gene: .
CDR3 protein: CASSHPRDNNQPQHF
CDR3 DNA: TGTGCCAGCAGCCACCCCCGGGACAACAATCAGCCCCAGCATTTT